The text below deals with one T cell receptor beta chain. Its target is not known. The CDR3 length is 11 residues. Trimming cost V 8 bases and J 12 bases, with 12 bases left between them. The record originates from a study of molecular identifiers for immune sequencing clone quantification. Study context: The replicate experiment used RNA from approximately 20,000 or 100,000 naive CD8 cells. This RNA was split into five aliquots, and four of them were sequenced. Study-wide points: Highly expanded clone sizes could be underestimated by identical TCR molecules sharing a barcode.

TCRdb analysed the PCR reads with MiXCR anew, one entry per CDR3 protein. This sample yields hundreds of thousands of distinct CDR3 sequences, of which around 25% are seen a single time; about 0.73% belongs to the top ten. Sequencing used naive CD8+ T cells from blood, with Jurkat cell RNA spiked in. Subset indicated: FACS-sorted CD8+CD4-CCR7+CD45RA+ naive T cells. The clonotype was recovered from a human donor in good health. Some libraries in this study had Jurkat cell RNA spiked in. This chain links TRBV5-3 with TRBJ2-6, with D perhaps being TRBD1 or TRBD2 (6 bases each). Being an ORF, TRBV5-3 has a function that is uncertain. The CDR3 loop is CASSGAPVLTF. The CDR3 bases are TGTGCCAGCTCGGGGGCCCCCGTCCTGACTTTC.